The 13 T cell receptor beta chains reported below all come from one sample, sequenced in a study of blood T cell repertoires in COVID-19. TCRdb keeps only in-frame clones here, not all; method: immunoSEQ multiplex PCR. The sample lists some 190,000 clones, 82% occurring once. Sample: peripheral blood. These receptors were obtained from a woman aged 55-70 years with COVID-19, enrolled during active disease.

This clone was counted once. This chain uses TRBV6-6 with TRBJ2-3, with D perhaps TRBD1 (5 bases). This CDR3 is 15 amino acids long. Deletions cut 7 bases from V and 5 bases from J, with 19 bases between. The germline gives CDR1 MNHNY, CDR2 SVGAGI (reference sequence). The CDR3 protein is CASIFSGRNRDTQYF. CDR3 coding DNA: TGTGCCAGCATCTTCTCAGGGCGTAATAGAGATACGCAGTATTTT.

The chain carries TRBV28 and TRBJ2-7, with D possibly matching TRBD2 (6 bases). In germline, CDR1 is MDHEN, CDR2 SYDVKM. This CDR3 comprises 12 residues. Trimming took 7 bases from V and 3 from J, leaving 10 bases between them. CDR3 nucleotides: TGTGCCAGCAATCGGGACTTCTACGAGCAGTACGTC. Its translation: CASNRDFYEQYV.

This clone turned up a few times. The CDR3: CASSAPGTTTDTQYF. The CDR3 nucleotides read TGCGCCAGCAGCGCACCCGGGACTACGACAGATACGCAGTATTTT. The chain employs TRBV5-1 and TRBJ2-3, with TRBD2 identical over 7 bases. This CDR3 has 15 amino acids. J was trimmed by 3 bases and V by 4 bases; bases with no gene match: 8. In germline, CDR1 is SGHRS, CDR2 YFSETQ.

This chain uses TRBV15 with TRBJ1-2; 7 positions agree with TRBD1. Germline CDR1 reads LNHNV; CDR2 reads YYDKDF (reference sequence). V dropped 0 bases and J dropped 6; count of bases not matched to a gene: 7. This CDR3 has 15 residues. This CDR3 reads CATSRDIGTADGYTF. The CDR3 bases are TGTGCCACCAGCAGAGACATAGGGACAGCCGATGGCTACACCTTC.

The chain recombines TRBV28 with TRBJ2-2, with 9 bases fitting TRBD2. The CDR3 length is 18 residues. The J segment lost 4 bases and the V segment lost 3 bases, leaving 12 bases of the junction unmatched. Germline loops: CDR1 MDHEN, CDR2 SYDVKM. Here the CDR3 DNA reads TGTGCCAGCAGTTTCCGGGTAGCGGGAGAAAGAATCACCGGGGAGCTGTTTTTT. It encodes CASSFRVAGERITGELFF.

The chain has TRBV4-3 and TRBJ2-4; 10 nucleotides align to TRBD2. This CDR3 region has 20 residues. Germline values: CDR1 LGHNA, CDR2 YSLEER. V was clipped by 1 base and J by 0 bases; unmatched bases: 12. Written as DNA, the CDR3 is TGCGCCAGCAGCCAAGCATGGCTAGCGGGAGATGGGATAGCCAAAAACATTCAGTACTTC. It is translated as CASSQAWLAGDGIAKNIQYF.

V and J are TRBV28 and TRBJ2-2, with no clear D. This CDR3 spans 17 amino acids. V lost 1 base to trimming and J lost 0 bases, with 12 bases between them. Per the germline V gene, CDR1 is MDHEN and CDR2 is SYDVKM. The CDR3, as DNA: TGTGCCAGCAGTTTATTTACGGGTTCCGCGAACACCGGGGAGCTGTTTTTT. This sequence encodes CASSLFTGSANTGELFF.

The rearrangement joins TRBV10-3 to TRBJ1-2, with D perhaps TRBD1 (5 bases). V shed 0 bases and J shed 3 bases, with 11 bases lying between them. The length of the CDR3 is 15 residues. CDR1 is ENHRY and CDR2 is SYGVKD in the germline V gene. The DNA of the CDR3 is TGTGCCATCAGTGAGTCGGAGGGGAAGGACTATGGCTACACCTTC. It yields the protein CAISESEGKDYGYTF.

The chain is built from TRBV6-1 and TRBJ1-1, with TRBD1 as a possible D gene (6 bases). CDR1 and CDR2 (germline): MNHNS, SASEGT. The CDR3 is 12 residues long. The V gene lost 3 bases and the J gene lost 11 bases, with 13 bases spanning the gap. The CDR3 is CASSEGGPGAFF. CDR3 DNA: TGTGCCAGCAGTGAGGGGGGGCCGGGTGCTTTCTTT.

This rearrangement joins TRBV6-6 to TRBJ1-2; 7 bases are a match to TRBD1. Looked up from germline, CDR1 is MNHNY and CDR2 is SVGAGI (reference sequence). Trimming at V came to 6 bases and at J to 13 bases, leaving 11 bases not matched to a gene. The CDR3 is 12 residues long. For the CDR3, the DNA is TGTGCCAGCAGCCCCATGACAGGGCCCGGCACCTTC. Protein sequence: CASSPMTGPGTF.

The V and J genes are TRBV12-3 or TRBV12-4 and TRBJ2-1, with 8 positions matching TRBD1. After removal of 5 bases from V and 6 bases from J, the junction contained 3 bases not matched to a gene. The CDR3 is 13 residues long. Here the CDR3 DNA reads TGTGCCAGCAGTAGCCAGGGGGCCAATGAGCAGTTCTTC. Translation: CASSSQGANEQFF.

This chain joins TRBV5-5 and TRBJ1-2; perhaps TRBD1 as D (6 bases). Between the trimmed V and J ends, which lost 5 bases and 0 bases, there was a span of 20 bases. This CDR3 region has 17 residues. CDR1 is SGHKS, CDR2 YYEKEE, per germline (reference sequence). CDR3 protein: CASSFFIGTRANYGYTF. The CDR3 nucleotides read TGTGCCAGCAGTTTCTTCATCGGGACACGAGCTAACTATGGCTACACCTTC.

The chain is built from TRBV3-1 (or the pseudogene TRBV3-2) and TRBJ1-6; TRBD1 is a possible D gene (5 bases). Per the germline V gene, CDR1 is LGHDT and CDR2 is YNNKEL (reference sequence). V gave up 4 bases and J gave up 8 bases, with 9 bases separating them. The length of the CDR3 is 13 residues. The CDR3 bases are TGTGCCAGCAGCCCAGGGCCTGATTCACCCCTCCACTTT. Encoded protein: CASSPGPDSPLHF.